These 25 T cell receptor beta chains were all obtained from the same sample, sequenced in a study of T cells in Graves' hyperthyroidism and ophthalmopathy (dated by TCRdb to between 2017 and 2020). The receptor library was made with multiplex PCR. Sequencing instrument: Illumina HiSeq 2000. Amplification of TCR beta CDR3 regions was carried out from RNA transcripts. For the first round of RT-PCR on the TCR CDR3, the HTBI primer set was used together with the Qiagen OneStep RT-PCR kit. TCRdb reprocessing: public reads trimmed at Q25 with fastp, clones called with MiXCR, in-frame beta chains kept. Rows with a matching CDR3 protein are joined into one entry that keeps the most common DNA and genes. This sample has some 800,000 distinct CDR3 sequences in its table, and about two fifths of those were observed once. 7.5% to 9.5% of the sample belongs to the ten largest clones. Sequencing was carried out using blood. The receptors come from a man younger than 35 with Graves' hyperthyroidism.

The genes are TRBV9 and TRBJ1-1; 7 positions agree with TRBD1. Trimming took 7 bases from V and 4 from J; bases not matched to a gene: 16. Germline V gene lookup returns CDR1 SGDLS and CDR2 YYNGEE. The CDR3 has 16 residues. The CDR3 DNA sequence: TGTGCCAGCTTCACCGGGGCAGGGGGGTATGGCACTGAAGCTTTCTTT. Amino acids: CASFTGAGGYGTEAFF.

In its sample, this clonotype was seen many times. The chain recombines TRBV20-1 with TRBJ1-5; D is possibly TRBD1 (5 bases). Germline V gene sequence: CDR1 DFQATT, CDR2 SNEGSKA (reference sequence). This CDR3 is 14 amino acids long. V was trimmed by 5 bases and J by 2 bases, leaving 13 bases between them. The CDR3 DNA reads TGCAGTGCTGGGGGGGGGACTGGCAATCAGCCCCAGCATTTT. Translating gives CSAGGGTGNQPQHF.

This clonotype has just one count. J is TRBJ1-2 and V is TRBV29-1; no clear D gene. Looked up from germline, CDR1 is SQVTM and CDR2 is ANQGSEA. The length of the CDR3 is 12 residues. Trimming left V 2 bases short and J 8 bases short, with 12 bases between. The CDR3 here is CSVEIFNSGYTF. The CDR3 nucleotides are TGCAGCGTTGAAATTTTTAATTCGGGCTACACCTTC.

A few counts support this clonotype. The gene calls are TRBV2 and TRBJ1-5; D unresolved. The CDR3 length is 14 residues. Germline V lookup: CDR1 SNHLY, CDR2 FYNNEI. V lost 7 bases and J lost 0, with 10 bases in between. CDR3 region: CASTVVNSNQPQHF. The CDR3 DNA reads as TGTGCCAGCACGGTGGTAAATAGCAATCAGCCCCAGCATTTT.

This clonotype was picked up one time. This may be a read error, as it is one base from a much larger clone. The V and J genes are TRBV20-1 and TRBJ2-7; D is perhaps TRBD2 (6 bases). V was pared by 3 bases and J by 6 bases, with 15 bases between. There are 13 residues in the CDR3. The germline gives CDR1 DFQATT, CDR2 SNEGSKA (reference sequence). This CDR3 reads CSASGHSGGEQYF. The CDR3, as DNA: TGCAGTGCTAGTGGACATAGCGGTGGCGAGCAGTACTTC.

The V and J genes are TRBV11-2 and TRBJ2-7, with 7 bases aligning to TRBD2. This CDR3 has 13 residues. V trimming: 8 bases; J trimming: 2 bases; junction bases outside the gene matches: 6. Germline-derived CDR1 and CDR2 are SGHAT and FQNNGV. CDR3 residues: CASGGGTTYEQYF. The CDR3 bases are TGTGCCAGCGGGGGGGGGACCACCTACGAGCAGTACTTC.

A few counts support this clonotype. The chain links TRBV11-2 to TRBJ2-5; 9 nucleotides match TRBD2. CDR1 is SGHAT, CDR2 FQNNGV, per germline. CDR3 length equals 16 residues. Trimming took 5 bases from V and 2 from J; bases not matched to a gene: 9. The DNA for the CDR3 is TGTGCCAGCAGCCCGTCTCTAGCGGGGAGGCAAGAGACCCAGTACTTC. It codes for CASSPSLAGRQETQYF.

This clonotype has a handful of counts. In nucleotides, the CDR3 is TGCAGTGCTAGAGGCCTCATGGTGGAGCAGTACTTC. This encodes CSARGLMVEQYF. The chain recombines TRBV20-1 with TRBJ2-7; unclear D gene. The CDR3 contains 12 residues. From germline, CDR1 is DFQATT and CDR2 SNEGSKA (reference sequence). The V end was cut by 1 base, the J end by 7 bases, with 11 bases between.

A note on this clonotype: This CDR3 is missing its conserved last phenylalanine or tryptophan, likely due to a read error. No DNA is shown, since the ends of the CDR3 on it are uncertain; the CDR3 is the one TCRdb lists. V and J are TRBV10-3 and TRBJ2-7; the table names TRBD1, a call not compared with the DNA. With termini counted, the CDR3 has 11 amino acids. Per the germline V gene, CDR1 is ENHRY and CDR2 is SYGVKD. The CDR3 spells CAISGSGEFEL.

Details on this clonotype: A junction end diverges from the germline sequence, so it may reflect a read error. The rearrangement uses TRBV19 and TRBJ2-2; the match to TRBD2 covers 12 bases. Germline-derived CDR1 and CDR2 are LNHDA and SQIVND (reference sequence). The CDR3 consists of 14 residues. CDR3 sequence: CASRTSGITGELIF. DNA for the CDR3: TGTGCCTCTAGGACTAGCGGGATCACCGGGGAGCTGATTTTT.

This chain links TRBV9 with TRBJ2-5; perhaps TRBD1 as D (5 bases). Germline-derived CDR1 and CDR2 are SGDLS and YYNGEE. V lost 2 bases, J lost 4 bases, and 15 bases lay in between. CDR3 length equals 15 residues. The CDR3 bases are TGTGCCAGCAGCGTCGGCCAGGTGGGGCTAGAGACCCAGTACTTC. It specifies CASSVGQVGLETQYF.

This chain joins TRBV25-1 and TRBJ2-7; 7 bases fit TRBD2. The V gene end was trimmed by 4 bases and the J gene end by 5 bases; junction bases not matched to a gene: 11. CDR1 and CDR2 (germline): MGHDK, SYGVNS. The CDR3 runs 15 residues. CDR3 region: CASSGEREGGDEQYF. CDR3 nucleotides: TGTGCCAGCAGTGGTGAGCGGGAAGGTGGGGACGAGCAGTACTTC.

The genes are TRBV10-3 and TRBJ2-7; D remains unclear. Trimming removed 10 bases at V and 2 bases at J, with 21 bases between. This CDR3 comprises 15 residues. In germline, CDR1 is ENHRY, CDR2 SYGVKD. The DNA of the CDR3 is TGTGCCAGCAGATCCCATCCCCAGAATCCCTACGAGCAGTACTTC. This translates into CASRSHPQNPYEQYF.

This clonotype was observed a handful of times. The rearrangement links TRBV12-3 or TRBV12-4 to TRBJ2-5; D is unclear. V was pared by 2 bases and J by 5 bases, with 12 bases between. CDR3 length: 14 amino acids. The CDR3 protein is CASSLSVGLETQYF. In nucleotides, the CDR3 is TGTGCCAGCAGTTTATCGGTAGGGCTGGAGACCCAGTACTTC.

Many counts were recorded for this clonotype. The rearrangement joins TRBV2 to TRBJ2-7; D is unclear. Per the germline V gene, CDR1 is SNHLY and CDR2 is FYNNEI. There are 12 residues in the CDR3. Trimming took off 7 bases at V and 2 bases at J, with 9 bases between the two ends. The CDR3 nucleotides are TGTGCCAGCAAGGCTGAAACCTACGAGCAGTACTTC. Translation gives CASKAETYEQYF.

The V gene is TRBV6-4, the J gene TRBJ1-6; TRBD1 matches 7 bases. Germline V gene sequence: CDR1 MRHNA, CDR2 SNTAGT. This CDR3 has 14 residues. V lost 3 bases to trimming and J lost 11 bases; unmatched junction nucleotides: 7. CDR3 in amino acids: CASSEDRVGAPLHF. The CDR3 nucleotides read TGTGCCAGCAGTGAAGACAGGGTTGGGGCACCCCTCCACTTT.

The chain carries TRBV11-1 and TRBJ2-5; D uncertain. CDR3 size: 17 residues. From germline, CDR1 is SGHAT and CDR2 FQDESV (reference sequence). The V end lost 0 bases, the J end lost 3 bases, and 17 bases lay between the germline ends. CDR3 sequence: CASSLARLRSLEETQYF. DNA of the CDR3: TGTGCCAGCAGCTTAGCGCGTCTACGCTCCTTAGAAGAGACCCAGTACTTC.

CDR3 nucleotide sequence: TGCAGTGCTAGACCGTCAACAGGGAATGGCTACACCTTC. This sequence encodes CSARPSTGNGYTF. The J gene is TRBJ1-2, the V gene TRBV20-1; tentative D call: TRBD1 (6 bases). This CDR3 region has 13 residues. Per germline, CDR1 DFQATT and CDR2 SNEGSKA (reference sequence). V lost 2 bases, J lost 6 bases, and 13 bases lay in between.

This clonotype was recorded a few times. The genes are TRBV10-3 and TRBJ2-7; 7 nucleotides align to TRBD2. CDR1 is ENHRY and CDR2 is SYGVKD in the germline V gene. After removal of 10 bases from V and 6 bases from J, the junction contained 12 bases not matched to a gene. This CDR3 comprises 13 residues. Here the CDR3 DNA reads TGTGCCAGCACTCCCCTCGGCGGGAGCGAGCAGTACTTC. Translation: CASTPLGGSEQYF.

The CDR3 here is CASSPWTGTNYGYTF. The CDR3 DNA reads as TGTGCCAGCAGCCCTTGGACAGGGACCAACTATGGCTACACCTTC. The chain has TRBV11-3 and TRBJ1-2; the match to TRBD1 covers 8 bases. The CDR3 has 15 amino acids. With V trimmed by 5 bases and J by 2 bases, 7 bases remained unmatched. Germline loops: CDR1 SGHNT, CDR2 YENEEA.

This clonotype has a count of ten or more. The chain combines TRBV20-1 with TRBJ1-5; D is unclear. Trimming cost V 6 bases and J 4 bases, with 10 bases left between them. This CDR3 has 12 residues. Germline values: CDR1 DFQATT, CDR2 SNEGSKA (reference sequence). CDR3 sequence (DNA): TGCAGTGCCCAGGTGGCGAATCAGCCCCAGCATTTT. Its protein product is CSAQVANQPQHF.

This clonotype was observed a few times. The chain carries TRBV20-1 and TRBJ1-5; 8 bases are shared with TRBD1. V lost 3 bases and J lost 4; bases outside the gene matches: 11. Germline lookup yields CDR1 DFQATT and CDR2 SNEGSKA (reference sequence). CDR3 size: 16 residues. The CDR3 bases are TGCAGTGCTAGTTTCCCGGACAGGGAGGGTAATCAGCCCCAGCATTTT. Its translation is CSASFPDREGNQPQHF.

The chain combines TRBV9 with TRBJ1-3, with D tentatively TRBD1 (5 bases). CDR3 length equals 18 residues. The V end was cut by 0 bases, the J end by 0 bases, with 16 bases between. The germline V gene encodes CDR1 SGDLS and CDR2 YYNGEE. The CDR3 is CASSVEAVGGYSGNTIYF. The CDR3 DNA reads as TGTGCCAGCAGCGTAGAGGCGGTTGGGGGGTACTCTGGAAACACCATATATTTT.

This clonotype has only a few counts. V is TRBV2 and J is TRBJ1-5, with 9 bases lining up with TRBD1. The V gene end was trimmed by 8 bases and the J gene end by 7 bases; junction bases not matched to a gene: 9. The CDR3 has 14 amino acids. Looked up from germline, CDR1 is SNHLY and CDR2 is FYNNEI. CDR3 nucleotide sequence: TGTGCCAGCCGACGACAGGGGGTGGGACAGCCCCAGCATTTT. Amino acid sequence: CASRRQGVGQPQHF.

This chain uses TRBV6-5 with TRBJ1-1, with 7 bases aligning to TRBD1. The V gene's germline CDR1 is MNHEY and CDR2 SVGAGI. The CDR3 covers 14 residues. After removal of 5 bases from V and 9 bases from J, the junction contained 12 bases not matched to a gene. CDR3 sequence: CASSNTGTDSQAFF. As DNA, the CDR3 is TGTGCCAGCAGTAATACCGGGACAGACTCCCAAGCTTTCTTT.